This T cell receptor (beta chain) was captured by sequencing in a study of T cell repertoires in cytomegalovirus infection. The wider study: Indications came from public TCR beta signatures; they pointed to CMV infection and to a matching HLA type.

Notes on this clonotype: The antigen remains undetermined.

TCRdb reprocessed the reads with MiXCR, giving one entry per CDR3 protein. The table shows some 590,000 distinct CDR3 sequences, with approximately 40% occurring only once. General study results and limits: The study found HLA-C-restricted CMV-specific TCR beta clonotypes dominating the ex vivo response. Totalled public TCR beta family frequency picked out people who carried CMV plus the relevant HLA.

The CDR3 is 12 amino acids. V lost 2 bases, J lost 6 bases, and 3 bases lay in between. Germline CDR1 is KGHDR and CDR2 is SFDVKD. The sample here was cultured PBMCs, taken from culture after CMV antigen stimulation. The rearrangement links TRBV24-1 to TRBJ1-4; D gene uncertain. This clonotype was sampled from a human donor in good health (CMV status not recorded). Some clones in this sample may be carry-over from other donors' samples. The CDR3 nucleotides are TGTGCCACCAGTGATTGGTATGAAAAACTGTTTTTT. Translation: CATSDWYEKLFF.